The 31 T cell receptor beta chains in this list originate from one sample, sequenced in a study of cytomegalovirus exposure and HLA in healthy donors. The primer mix had 60 Vbeta and 13 Jbeta primers. Some clones are missing from TCRdb's copy, which holds only in-frame ones; the method was immunoSEQ multiplex PCR. The data contain roughly 99,000 clones, 82% of them singletons. The material sequenced was PBMCs. The receptors were gathered from a man in his thirties or forties in good health and CMV-seropositive.

The CDR3 DNA reads TGTGCCAGCAGCCGAGTTGGCGGCAATGAGCAGTTCTTC. Translated: CASSRVGGNEQFF. The chain employs TRBV7-9 and TRBJ2-1; the D is unclear. The CDR3 loop spans 13 amino acids. The germline V gene has CDR1 SEHNR and CDR2 FQNEAQ (reference sequence). Trimming pared 5 bases from V and 6 bases from J, leaving 11 bases between. Filled out from reference TRBV7-9 and TRBJ2-1, the complete variable domain reads DTGVSQNPRHKITKRGQNVTFRCDPISEHNRLYWYRQTLGQGPEFLTYFQNEAQLEKSRLLSDRFSAERPKGSFSTLEIQRTEQGDSAMYLCASSRVGGNEQFFGPGTRLTVL.

The J gene is TRBJ1-1, the V gene TRBV7-6, with a weak D call TRBD1 (5 bases). The CDR3 length is 14 residues. Germline V gives CDR1 SGHVS, CDR2 FNYEAQ. Trimming pared 3 bases from V and 3 bases from J, leaving 11 bases between. This chain's CDR3 is CASSFKGSYTEAFF. Written as DNA, the CDR3 is TGTGCCAGCAGCTTCAAGGGGTCCTACACTGAAGCTTTCTTT.

The chain joins TRBV11-2 to TRBJ2-3, with 7 bases that match TRBD1. CDR1 and CDR2 from the germline V gene are SGHAT and FQNNGV. Unmatched junction bases numbered 4, after V lost 3 bases and J lost 7 bases. The CDR3 runs to 13 residues. The CDR3 reads CASSFRDRNTQYF. CDR3 nucleotides: TGTGCCAGCAGCTTCCGGGACAGAAATACGCAGTATTTT.

V is TRBV7-9 and J is TRBJ1-1; 11 bases align to TRBD1. CDR3 length equals 18 residues. With 2 bases clipped from V and 0 bases from J, the junction kept 8 bases outside the gene matches. Germline V lookup: CDR1 SEHNR, CDR2 FQNEAQ (reference sequence). The CDR3 sequence is CASSLTRTGGPMNTEAFF. In nucleotides, the CDR3 is TGTGCCAGCAGCTTAACGCGGACAGGGGGCCCGATGAACACTGAAGCTTTCTTT.

This rearrangement joins TRBV19 to TRBJ1-1; D ambiguous. The CDR3 extends over 14 amino acids. With 0 bases removed from V and 3 bases from J, the gap between germline ends came to 8 bases. Germline values: CDR1 LNHDA, CDR2 SQIVND (reference sequence). The CDR3 DNA reads as TGTGCCAGTAGTATAGAGCACACGCACACTGAAGCTTTCTTT. Translating gives CASSIEHTHTEAFF.

This clone appeared once. The rearrangement uses TRBV6-5 and TRBJ2-7; TRBD2 aligns across 14 bases. Germline lookup yields CDR1 MNHEY and CDR2 SVGAGI. The V gene end was trimmed by 4 bases and the J gene end by 4 bases; junction bases not matched to a gene: 3. This CDR3 has 15 amino acids. The CDR3 is CASSSRTSGGYEQYF. In DNA, the CDR3 is TGTGCCAGCAGTTCGAGGACTAGCGGGGGGTACGAGCAGTACTTC.

V and J are TRBV7-9 and TRBJ1-2; 7 positions agree with TRBD1. Unmatched junction bases numbered 13, after V lost 2 bases and J lost 1 base. CDR1 is SEHNR, CDR2 FQNEAQ, per germline (reference sequence). This CDR3 has 18 residues. The CDR3 loop reads CASSLPTTGPEINYGYTF. The CDR3 coding sequence is TGTGCCAGCAGCTTACCGACGACAGGGCCAGAAATTAACTATGGCTACACCTTC.

This clone has just one count. The chain recombines TRBV5-8 with TRBJ1-5; TRBD1 matches 12 bases. Trimming took 4 bases from V and 7 from J; bases not matched to a gene: 6. Germline V gives CDR1 SGHTS, CDR2 YDEGEE. The CDR3 extends over 15 amino acids. The CDR3, as DNA: TGTGCCAGCAGCCTGGGACAGGGGGCGAGGCAGCCCCAGCATTTT. Translating gives CASSLGQGARQPQHF.

V gene TRBV25-1 combines with J gene TRBJ2-5; tentatively, D is TRBD1 (5 bases). The CDR3 consists of 14 residues. CDR1 MGHDK and CDR2 SYGVNS come from the germline V gene. The V end was cut by 1 base, the J end by 4 bases, with 10 bases between. Here the CDR3 DNA reads TGTGCCAGCAGTGAATCGGTTACAGGAGAGACCCAGTACTTC. This translates into CASSESVTGETQYF.

Of note for this clone: A read error may account for a junction end that differs from germline. The chain is built from TRBV7-9 and TRBJ2-2; 8 bases line up with TRBD1. The CDR3 spans 19 residues. Germline V gene lookup returns CDR1 SEHNR and CDR2 FQNEAQ (reference sequence). CDR3 loop: CSSSLVTRQGRRNTGELFF. The DNA for the CDR3 is TGTTCCAGCAGCTTAGTGACGCGACAGGGGAGAAGAAACACCGGGGAGCTGTTTTTT.

This sequence joins TRBV4-2 and TRBJ2-7; 8 bases are shared with TRBD2. From germline, CDR1 is LGHNA and CDR2 YNFKEQ. The V segment lost 4 bases and the J segment 4 bases; nucleotides outside the gene matches: 18. CDR3 size: 18 residues. The chain's CDR3 is CASSPPALSAGGGYEQYF. The DNA for the CDR3 is TGTGCCAGCAGCCCGCCGGCCCTTTCGGCGGGGGGCGGGTACGAGCAGTACTTC.

The rearrangement joins TRBV7-8 to TRBJ2-7, with TRBD2 as a possible D gene (6 bases). V was clipped by 5 bases and J by 0 bases, with 11 bases between them. Looked up from germline, CDR1 is SGHVS and CDR2 is FQNEAQ. CDR3 length: 14 residues. The CDR3 DNA sequence: TGTGCCAGCAGCCGCCCCGGGGGCTCCTACGAGCAGTACTTC. Protein sequence: CASSRPGGSYEQYF. Complete variable domain (other parts from reference TRBV7-8 and TRBJ2-7): GAGVSQSPRYKVAKRGQDVALRCDPISGHVSLFWYQQALGQGPEFLTYFQNEAQLDKSGLPSDRFFAERPEGSVSTLKIQRTQQEDSAVYLCASSRPGGSYEQYFGPGTRLTVT.

The rearrangement joins TRBV6-1 to TRBJ2-1, with D possibly matching TRBD1 (6 bases). Deletions cut 6 bases from V and 2 bases from J, with 14 bases between. CDR1 is MNHNS, CDR2 SASEGT, per germline. The CDR3 is 15 amino acids. The CDR3 loop reads CASRDLTGTYNEQFF. CDR3 sequence (DNA): TGTGCCAGCAGAGATCTAACAGGGACCTACAATGAGCAGTTCTTC.

V and J are TRBV11-2 and TRBJ2-1; unclear D gene. This CDR3 has 15 amino acids. The V gene's germline CDR1 is SGHAT and CDR2 FQNNGV. Trimming cost V 0 bases and J 0 bases, with 6 bases left between them. CDR3 DNA sequence: TGTGCCAGCAGCTTAGATATGAGCTCCTACAATGAGCAGTTCTTC. Its translation: CASSLDMSSYNEQFF.

For this clone: Relative to the germline gene, one junction end is altered; a read error may explain this. The chain carries TRBV7-7 and TRBJ2-5; the D gene is possibly TRBD2 (5 bases). CDR3 length: 15 residues. Germline V lookup: CDR1 SSHAT, CDR2 FNYEAQ (reference sequence). The CDR3 reads CASSPWQGGQETQYF. Here the CDR3 DNA reads TGTGCTAGCAGCCCATGGCAAGGAGGTCAAGAGACCCAGTACTTC.

This chain links TRBV13 with TRBJ1-3; no clear D. V lost 5 bases, J lost 0 bases, and 5 bases lay in between. The CDR3 sequence is 13 residues long. Germline lookup yields CDR1 PRHDT and CDR2 FYEKMQ (reference sequence). The CDR3 DNA is TGTGCCAGCAGCCCTAGCTCTGGAAACACCATATATTTT. It is translated as CASSPSSGNTIYF.

The gene calls are TRBV11-2 and TRBJ1-1; TRBD1 agrees at 8 bases. The length of the CDR3 is 15 residues. Unmatched junction bases numbered 6, after V lost 2 bases and J lost 4 bases. Germline V lookup: CDR1 SGHAT, CDR2 FQNNGV. The CDR3 protein is CASSLSVTGGTEAFF. The CDR3 DNA reads TGTGCCAGCAGCTTAAGTGTCACAGGGGGCACTGAAGCTTTCTTT.

This sequence joins TRBV5-1 and TRBJ2-2, with D possibly being TRBD2 (5 bases). CDR1 is SGHRS and CDR2 is YFSETQ in the germline V gene. This CDR3 region has 14 residues. The ends were cut back, 3 bases at V and 5 bases at J, with 11 bases in the middle. The CDR3 bases are TGCGCCAGCAGCTCTAATACGGGGACCGGGGAGCTGTTTTTT. It codes for CASSSNTGTGELFF.

The rearrangement links TRBV7-8 to TRBJ1-1, with 8 bases identical to TRBD1. The V gene's germline CDR1 is SGHVS and CDR2 FQNEAQ. Trimming at V came to 5 bases and at J to 1 base, leaving 3 bases not matched to a gene. The CDR3 totals 14 residues. The DNA of the CDR3 is TGTGCCAGCAGCCGACAGGGGTCGAACACTGAAGCTTTCTTT. Encoded protein: CASSRQGSNTEAFF.

In this sample, this clone turned up a few times. V and J are TRBV5-1 and TRBJ2-2, with 8 bases matching TRBD2. The germline gives CDR1 SGHRS, CDR2 YFSETQ. The CDR3 sequence is 16 residues long. V shed 4 bases, J shed 5 bases, and the junction held 10 bases outside the gene matches. CDR3 nucleotides: TGCGCCAGCAGCCGCCCCGGGACTAGAAGAACCGGGGAGCTGTTTTTT. Residues: CASSRPGTRRTGELFF.

The gene calls are TRBV13 and TRBJ2-3; TRBD2 might be the D (6 bases). This CDR3 is 14 amino acids long. CDR1 and CDR2 from the germline V gene are PRHDT and FYEKMQ (reference sequence). V lost 6 bases to trimming and J lost 1 base, with 11 bases between them. The CDR3 loop reads CASSGDSGTDTQYF. The CDR3 DNA reads TGTGCCAGCAGTGGGGACTCCGGCACAGATACGCAGTATTTT.

The rearrangement uses TRBV6-5 and TRBJ2-3; tentative D call: TRBD2 (5 bases). The ends were cut back, 0 bases at V and 4 bases at J, with 8 bases in the middle. The CDR3 has 14 residues. The germline V gene has CDR1 MNHEY and CDR2 SVGAGI. CDR3: CASSYSLGADTQYF. In DNA form, the CDR3 reads TGTGCCAGCAGTTACTCGTTGGGAGCAGATACGCAGTATTTT.

The chain carries TRBV2 and TRBJ1-6; D remains ambiguous. Per germline, CDR1 SNHLY and CDR2 FYNNEI. The CDR3 is 13 residues long. With 6 bases removed from V and 6 bases from J, the gap between germline ends came to 9 bases. In nucleotides, the CDR3 is TGTGCCAGCAGACAGAACGTTAATTCACCCCTCCACTTT. The encoded protein is CASRQNVNSPLHF. Combining the CDR3 with reference TRBV2 and TRBJ1-6 gives the whole variable domain EPEVTQTPSHQVTQMGQEVILRCVPISNHLYFYWYRQILGQKVEFLVSFYNNEISEKSEIFDDQFSVERPDGSNFTLKIRSTKLEDSAMYFCASRQNVNSPLHFGNGTRLTVT.

This chain joins TRBV29-1 and TRBJ1-2; the D is unclear. CDR1 and CDR2 from the germline V gene are SQVTM and ANQGSEA. V was shortened by 3 bases and J by 4 bases, with 12 bases between the two germline ends. CDR3 length: 13 amino acids. CDR3 sequence (DNA): TGCAGCGTTGACCCCGACATTTCCTATGGCTACACCTTC. It yields the protein CSVDPDISYGYTF.

Details on this clone: One end of the junction is discordant with germline, which a read error may explain. The chain links TRBV10-2 to TRBJ1-2; D ambiguous. The CDR3 contains 14 residues. Looked up from germline, CDR1 is WSHSY and CDR2 is SAAADI. The CDR3 loop is CATSQDDRNYGYTF. In DNA form, the CDR3 reads TGCGCCACCAGTCAGGATGATCGGAACTATGGCTACACCTTC.

V usage is TRBV11-3 and J usage is TRBJ2-2; a possible D gene is TRBD1 (6 bases). With 8 bases removed from V and 0 bases from J, the gap between germline ends came to 10 bases. This CDR3 contains 14 residues. The germline V gene has CDR1 SGHNT and CDR2 YENEEA. CDR3 residues: CASETGTNTGELFF. The DNA for the CDR3 is TGTGCCAGCGAAACAGGGACGAACACCGGGGAGCTGTTTTTT. Full variable domain (remainder filled in from reference TRBV11-3 and TRBJ2-2): EAGVVQSPRYKIIEKKQPVAFWCNPISGHNTLYWYLQNLGQGPELLIRYENEEAVDDSQLPKDRFSAERLKGVDSTLKIQPAELGDSAVYLCASETGTNTGELFFGEGSRLTVL.

The chain links TRBV29-1 to TRBJ2-2; 13 nucleotides line up with TRBD2. Germline values: CDR1 SQVTM, CDR2 ANQGSEA. With V trimmed by 5 bases and J by 5 bases, 5 bases remained unmatched. CDR3 length: 15 amino acids. The CDR3 is CSVQGLAGFTGELFF. In nucleotides, the CDR3 is TGCAGCGTTCAGGGACTAGCGGGGTTTACCGGGGAGCTGTTTTTT.

Of note for this clone: At one end the junction does not follow the germline gene, possibly because of a read error. The chain is built from TRBV6-1 and TRBJ2-6; tentatively, D is TRBD1 (5 bases). CDR3 length: 15 residues. The V gene's germline CDR1 is MNHNS and CDR2 SASEGT. The CDR3 protein is CATSRATSGANGLTF. The CDR3 bases are TGTGCCACTTCCCGGGCCACCTCTGGGGCCAACGGCCTGACTTTC.

This sequence joins TRBV9 and TRBJ2-2; TRBD1 might be the D (6 bases). CDR1 is SGDLS and CDR2 is YYNGEE in the germline V gene. This CDR3 spans 15 amino acids. The germline V and J ends were trimmed by 3 bases and 0 bases, with 9 bases remaining between them. The CDR3, as DNA: TGTGCCAGCAGCGCCCACAGGGCGAACACCGGGGAGCTGTTTTTT. This sequence encodes CASSAHRANTGELFF.

The chain carries TRBV6-5 and TRBJ2-7; 9 bases line up with TRBD1. V trimming: 0 bases; J trimming: 2 bases; junction bases outside the gene matches: 5. This CDR3 contains 16 residues. Germline V gene data show CDR1 as MNHEY and CDR2 as SVGAGI. CDR3 amino acids: CASSYSGQGRTYEQYF. The CDR3 DNA sequence: TGTGCCAGCAGTTACTCGGGACAGGGAAGGACCTACGAGCAGTACTTC.

This chain uses TRBV9 with TRBJ1-3; the D gene is possibly TRBD1 (6 bases). The germline V gene has CDR1 SGDLS and CDR2 YYNGEE. CDR3 length equals 14 residues. The ends were cut back, 3 bases at V and 7 bases at J, with 14 bases in the middle. For the CDR3, the DNA is TGTGCCAGCAGCGCCCAACAGGGAAGGAACACCATATATTTT. Its translation is CASSAQQGRNTIYF.